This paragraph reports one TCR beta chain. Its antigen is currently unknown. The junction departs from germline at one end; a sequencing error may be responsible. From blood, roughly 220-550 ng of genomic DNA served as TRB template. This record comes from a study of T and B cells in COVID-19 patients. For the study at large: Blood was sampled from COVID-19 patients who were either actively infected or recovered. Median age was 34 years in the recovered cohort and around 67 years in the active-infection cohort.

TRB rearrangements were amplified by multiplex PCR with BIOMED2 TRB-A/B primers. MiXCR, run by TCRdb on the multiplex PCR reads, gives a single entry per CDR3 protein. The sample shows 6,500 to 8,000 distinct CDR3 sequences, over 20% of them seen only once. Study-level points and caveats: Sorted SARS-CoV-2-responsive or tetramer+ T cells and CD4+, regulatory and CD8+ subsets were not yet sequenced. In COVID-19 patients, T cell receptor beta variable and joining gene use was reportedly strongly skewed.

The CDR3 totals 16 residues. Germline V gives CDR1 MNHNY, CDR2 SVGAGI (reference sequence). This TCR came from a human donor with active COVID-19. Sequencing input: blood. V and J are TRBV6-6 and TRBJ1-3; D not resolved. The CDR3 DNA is TGTGTCAGCGCCCCCCGAGGGATCAGCTCTGGAAACACCATATATTTT. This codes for CVSAPRGISSGNTIYF.